What follows are 14 T cell receptor beta chains derived from one specimen sequenced in a study of beta chain features in type 1 diabetes. General study results and limits: Within each of all four CD4+ subsets, Type 1 diabetes patients had TCRB CDR3s that were moderately but significantly shorter.

Isolated RNA was reverse transcribed in full, so expressed TCRB transcripts were sequenced. Sequenced by immunoSEQ multiplex PCR; TCRdb stores in-frame clones only, minus some. The top ten hold approximately 0.022% of the sample, which has roughly 730,000 clones, roughly 13% seen once. Their specific antigens are unknown. Material for sequencing was naive CD4+ T cells from blood. These TCRs come from a man aged 18 to 30 with type 1 diabetes.

The table lists this clone with a few counts. At one boundary the junction diverges from the germline segment, which might be a read error. The chain recombines TRBV11-2 with TRBJ2-1; the D gene could be TRBD1 or TRBD2 (5 bases each). Germline V CDR1 and CDR2: SGHAT, FQNNGV. The CDR3 has 13 amino acids. The CDR3 spells CASSLGAADEQFF. DNA of the CDR3: TGTGCCAGCAGTTTAGGGGCAGCGGATGAGCAGTTCTTC.

J is TRBJ2-3 and V is TRBV2; the D gene is possibly TRBD2 (5 bases). The CDR3 loop spans 11 amino acids. With 2 bases removed from V and 9 bases from J, the gap between germline ends came to 6 bases. Germline V gene data show CDR1 as SNHLY and CDR2 as FYNNEI. CDR3 residues: CASSERGTQYF. The CDR3 nucleotides are TGTGCCAGCAGTGAACGAGGGACGCAGTATTTT.

This sequence joins TRBV7-9 and TRBJ2-1; 11 bases are shared with TRBD2. The CDR3 loop spans 15 amino acids. With 10 bases clipped from V and 6 bases from J, the junction kept 11 bases outside the gene matches. The V gene's germline CDR1 is SEHNR and CDR2 FQNEAQ (reference sequence). CDR3 residues: CAMKKGTSGPNEQFF. CDR3 nucleotides: TGTGCCATGAAGAAAGGGACTAGCGGCCCCAATGAGCAGTTCTTC.

This chain connects TRBV29-1 to TRBJ2-1; D possibly corresponds to TRBD2 (6 bases). With 6 bases removed from V and 15 bases from J, the gap between germline ends came to 15 bases. This CDR3 spans 10 amino acids. Germline V lookup: CDR1 SQVTM, CDR2 ANQGSEA. The CDR3 is CSVGEGRPFF. The CDR3 DNA reads as TGCAGCGTGGGGGAAGGGAGGCCGTTCTTC.

This chain joins TRBV7-2 and TRBJ2-7; D remains ambiguous. Trimming cost V 5 bases and J 7 bases, with 18 bases left between them. Germline CDR1 reads SGHTA; CDR2 reads FQGNSA. This CDR3 spans 14 amino acids. The CDR3 protein is CASSQGYNPDEQYF. In DNA, the CDR3 is TGTGCCAGCAGCCAAGGGTATAATCCAGATGAGCAGTACTTC.

The V call is TRBV15, the J call TRBJ2-5, with TRBD2 matching 10 bases. This CDR3 has 14 residues. With 2 bases clipped from V and 5 bases from J, the junction kept 2 bases outside the gene matches. Germline CDR1 reads LNHNV; CDR2 reads YYDKDF (reference sequence). The CDR3 bases are TGTGCCACCAGCAGAAGCGGGGGGGTCGAGACCCAGTACTTC. Residues: CATSRSGGVETQYF.

This clone occurred a few times. The chain recombines TRBV5-1 with TRBJ2-3, with 7 bases identical to TRBD1. The CDR3 consists of 16 residues. Losses at the gene ends were 2 bases for V and 4 bases for J; bases not matched to a gene: 10. Germline loops: CDR1 SGHRS, CDR2 YFSETQ. CDR3 nucleotide sequence: TGCGCCAGCAGCTTTCCACTTACAGGGGACCCAGATACGCAGTATTTT. Translating gives CASSFPLTGDPDTQYF.

This clone was counted a few times. The rearrangement uses TRBV28 and TRBJ2-2; no reliable D call. The V gene's germline CDR1 is MDHEN and CDR2 SYDVKM. V lost 6 bases to trimming and J lost 6 bases, with 8 bases between them. This CDR3 is built from 12 residues. The CDR3 coding sequence is TGTGCCAGCAGCCCTCCGGCCGGGGAGCTGTTTTTT. This codes for CASSPPAGELFF.

The CDR3 here is CASSYGQGNGYTF. The CDR3 coding sequence is TGTGCCAGCAGCTACGGACAGGGCAATGGCTACACCTTC. The rearrangement links TRBV5-6 to TRBJ1-2, with 8 bases matching TRBD1. This CDR3 has 13 amino acids. Germline V gene lookup returns CDR1 SGHDT and CDR2 YYEEEE. V was pared by 3 bases and J by 6 bases, with 4 bases of the junction left unmatched. Variable domain in full (rest from reference TRBV5-6 and TRBJ1-2): DAGVTQSPTHLIKTRGQQVTLRCSPKSGHDTVSWYQQALGQGPQFIFQYYEEEERQRGNFPDRFSGHQFPNYSSELNVNALLLGDSALYLCASSYGQGNGYTFGSGTRLTVV.

In its sample, this clone was seen a few times. The chain recombines TRBV7-2 with TRBJ2-3; maybe TRBD1 (5 bases). The V end lost 4 bases, the J end lost 1 base, and 18 bases lay between the germline ends. The CDR3 is 17 amino acids. Germline V CDR1 and CDR2: SGHTA, FQGNSA. This CDR3 is CASSSSALGRGTDTQYF. The CDR3 nucleotides are TGTGCCAGCAGCTCATCCGCCCTCGGCAGGGGCACAGATACGCAGTATTTT. Full variable domain (outside the CDR3, taken from reference TRBV7-2 and TRBJ2-3): GAGVSQSPSNKVTEKGKDVELRCDPISGHTALYWYRQSLGQGLEFLIYFQGNSAPDKSGLPSDRFSAERTGGSVSTLTIQRTQQEDSAVYLCASSSSALGRGTDTQYFGPGTRLTVL.

This clone has a handful of counts. The gene calls are TRBV30 and TRBJ1-3; possibly TRBD1 for D (5 bases). Germline V CDR1 and CDR2: GTSNPN, SVGIG (reference sequence). The CDR3 runs to 13 residues. Trimming stripped 0 bases from V and 4 bases from J, with 7 bases between. Here the CDR3 reads CAWSVTDGNTIYF. In DNA, the CDR3 is TGTGCCTGGAGTGTGACAGACGGAAACACCATATATTTT.

With respect to this clone: This sample also contains other DNA sequences that code for the same CDR3. The rearrangement links TRBV2 to TRBJ1-5, with D perhaps TRBD1 (6 bases). Trimming took off 4 bases at V and 7 bases at J, with 14 bases between the two ends. The length of the CDR3 is 14 residues. Per the germline V gene, CDR1 is SNHLY and CDR2 is FYNNEI. The CDR3 region is CASSAQGEGQPQHF. DNA of the CDR3: TGTGCCAGCAGTGCACAGGGAGAGGGGCAGCCCCAGCATTTT.

In this sample, this clone turned up a few times. One end of the junction fails to match germline, which may point to a read error. The genes are TRBV5-5 and TRBJ1-1; D is unresolved. This CDR3 is 12 amino acids long. Germline V gene data show CDR1 as SGHKS and CDR2 as YYEKEE (reference sequence). In DNA form, the CDR3 reads TGTGCCAGCAGCTTTGGGAACCCTGAAGCTTTCTTT. Translation gives CASSFGNPEAFF.

The table lists this clone with a few counts. This chain uses TRBV7-2 with TRBJ1-2; D not resolved. Germline V CDR1 and CDR2: SGHTA, FQGNSA. The CDR3 runs to 15 residues. V dropped 6 bases and J dropped 2 bases, with 16 bases sitting between them. The CDR3 region has the DNA TGTGCCAGCAGACGGAGTGGGCAGCTCAACTATGGCTACACCTTC. Translated: CASRRSGQLNYGYTF.